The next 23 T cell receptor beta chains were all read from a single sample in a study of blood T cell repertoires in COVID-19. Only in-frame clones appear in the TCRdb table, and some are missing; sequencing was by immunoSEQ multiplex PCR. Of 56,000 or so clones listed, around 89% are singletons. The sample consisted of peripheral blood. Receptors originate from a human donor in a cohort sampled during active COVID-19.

The CDR3 DNA reads TGTGCCAGCAGCTTCGGGACAGGGGGAGAGACCCAGTACTTC. It translates to CASSFGTGGETQYF. J is TRBJ2-5 and V is TRBV7-3, with TRBD1 matching 11 bases. Germline assignment: CDR1 SGHTA and CDR2 FQGTGA. V shed 3 bases and J 4 bases; nucleotides not matched to a gene: 1. The CDR3 is 14 amino acids.

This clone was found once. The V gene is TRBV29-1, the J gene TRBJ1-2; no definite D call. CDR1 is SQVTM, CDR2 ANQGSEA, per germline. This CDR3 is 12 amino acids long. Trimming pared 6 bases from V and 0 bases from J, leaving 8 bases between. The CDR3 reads CSVQLANYGYTF. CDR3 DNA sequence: TGCAGCGTGCAATTAGCTAACTATGGCTACACCTTC.

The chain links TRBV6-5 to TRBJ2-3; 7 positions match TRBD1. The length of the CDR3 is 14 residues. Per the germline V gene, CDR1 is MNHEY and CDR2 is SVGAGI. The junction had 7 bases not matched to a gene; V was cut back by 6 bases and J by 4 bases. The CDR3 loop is CASRAQGVADTQYF. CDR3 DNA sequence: TGTGCCAGCAGAGCCCAGGGGGTCGCAGATACGCAGTATTTT.

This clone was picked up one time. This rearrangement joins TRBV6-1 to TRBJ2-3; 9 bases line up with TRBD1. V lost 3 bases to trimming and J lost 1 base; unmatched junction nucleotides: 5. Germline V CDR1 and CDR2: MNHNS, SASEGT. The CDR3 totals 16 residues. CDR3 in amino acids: CASSDRDREGTDTQYF. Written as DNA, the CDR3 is TGTGCCAGCAGTGACCGGGACAGGGAGGGCACAGATACGCAGTATTTT.

The CDR3 loop is CASSIRTDQETQYF. CDR3 bases: TGTGCCAGCAGCATTAGGACAGATCAAGAGACCCAGTACTTC. V usage is TRBV7-9 and J usage is TRBJ2-5, with D maybe TRBD1 (6 bases). CDR1 and CDR2 from the germline V gene are SEHNR and FQNEAQ (reference sequence). Trimming stripped 5 bases from V and 2 bases from J, with 12 bases between. This CDR3 is 14 amino acids long.

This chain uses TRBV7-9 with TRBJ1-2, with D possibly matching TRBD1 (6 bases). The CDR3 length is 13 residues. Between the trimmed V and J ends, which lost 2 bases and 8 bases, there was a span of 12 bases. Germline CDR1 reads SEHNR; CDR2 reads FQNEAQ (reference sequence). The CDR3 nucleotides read TGTGCCAGCAGCTTAAGGACAGCGGGGGGCTACACCTTC. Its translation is CASSLRTAGGYTF.

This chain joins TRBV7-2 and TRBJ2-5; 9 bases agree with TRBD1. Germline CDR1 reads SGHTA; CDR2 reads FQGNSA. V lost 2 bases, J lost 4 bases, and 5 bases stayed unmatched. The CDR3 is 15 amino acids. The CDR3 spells CASSLLGQGIETQYF. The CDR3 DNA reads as TGTGCCAGCAGCTTACTGGGACAGGGAATAGAGACCCAGTACTTC. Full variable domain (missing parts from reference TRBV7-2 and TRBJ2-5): GAGVSQSPSNKVTEKGKDVELRCDPISGHTALYWYRQSLGQGLEFLIYFQGNSAPDKSGLPSDRFSAERTGGSVSTLTIQRTQQEDSAVYLCASSLLGQGIETQYFGPGTRLLVL.

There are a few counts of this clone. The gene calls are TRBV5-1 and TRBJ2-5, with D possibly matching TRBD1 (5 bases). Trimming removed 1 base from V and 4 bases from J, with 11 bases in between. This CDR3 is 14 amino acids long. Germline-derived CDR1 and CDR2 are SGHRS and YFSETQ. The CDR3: CASSLLGQVETQYF. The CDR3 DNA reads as TGCGCCAGCAGCTTGCTAGGACAAGTAGAGACCCAGTACTTC.

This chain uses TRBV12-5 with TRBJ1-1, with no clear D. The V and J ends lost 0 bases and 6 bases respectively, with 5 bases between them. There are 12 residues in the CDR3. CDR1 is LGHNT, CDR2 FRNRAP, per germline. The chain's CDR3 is CASGLVRAEAFF. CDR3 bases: TGTGCTAGTGGTTTGGTGAGGGCTGAAGCTTTCTTT.

The CDR3 spells CASSDPNRGFDEQYF. In DNA, the CDR3 is TGTGCCAGCAGTGACCCTAACAGGGGATTCGACGAGCAGTACTTC. The chain couples TRBV2 to TRBJ2-7; TRBD1 matches at 7 bases. Germline V gene lookup returns CDR1 SNHLY and CDR2 FYNNEI. V was pared by 3 bases and J by 5 bases, with 10 bases of the junction left unmatched. The CDR3 contains 15 residues.

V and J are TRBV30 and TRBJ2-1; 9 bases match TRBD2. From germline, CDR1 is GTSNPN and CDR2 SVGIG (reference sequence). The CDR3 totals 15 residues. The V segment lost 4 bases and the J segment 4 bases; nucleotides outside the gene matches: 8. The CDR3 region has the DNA TGTGCCTGGACAGAATGGGCGGGGGGGTACAATGAGCAGTTCTTC. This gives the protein CAWTEWAGGYNEQFF.

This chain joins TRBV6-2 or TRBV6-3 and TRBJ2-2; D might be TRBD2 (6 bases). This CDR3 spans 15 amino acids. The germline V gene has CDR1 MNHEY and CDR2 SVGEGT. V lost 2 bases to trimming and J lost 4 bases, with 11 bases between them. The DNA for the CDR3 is TGTGCCAGCAGTTACGGCGGGGCGGGCACCGGGGAGCTGTTTTTT. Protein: CASSYGGAGTGELFF.

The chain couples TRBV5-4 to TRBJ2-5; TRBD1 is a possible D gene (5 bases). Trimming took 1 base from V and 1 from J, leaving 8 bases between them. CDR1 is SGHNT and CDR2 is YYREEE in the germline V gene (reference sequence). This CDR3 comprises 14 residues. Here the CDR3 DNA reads TGTGCCAGCAGCTTGAGGGGTTTCCAAGAGACCCAGTACTTC. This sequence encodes CASSLRGFQETQYF.

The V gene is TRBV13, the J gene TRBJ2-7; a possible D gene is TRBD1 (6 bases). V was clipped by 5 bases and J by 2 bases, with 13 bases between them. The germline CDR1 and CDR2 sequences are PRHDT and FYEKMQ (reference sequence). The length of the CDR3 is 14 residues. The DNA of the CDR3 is TGTGCCAGCAGCCCCAGGTGGGGGCCCTACGAGCAGTACTTC. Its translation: CASSPRWGPYEQYF.

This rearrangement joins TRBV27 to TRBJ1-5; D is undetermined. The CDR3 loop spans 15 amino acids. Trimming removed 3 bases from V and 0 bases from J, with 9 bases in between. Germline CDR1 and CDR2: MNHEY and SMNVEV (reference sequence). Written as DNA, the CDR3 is TGTGCCAGCAGTTTGGGCAGGTATAGCAATCAGCCCCAGCATTTT. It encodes CASSLGRYSNQPQHF.

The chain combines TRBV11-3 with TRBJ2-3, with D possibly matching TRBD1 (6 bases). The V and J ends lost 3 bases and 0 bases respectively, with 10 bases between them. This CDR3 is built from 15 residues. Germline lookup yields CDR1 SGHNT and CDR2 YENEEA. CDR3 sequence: CASSLRQESTDTQYF. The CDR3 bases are TGTGCCAGCAGCTTGCGACAGGAAAGCACAGATACGCAGTATTTT.

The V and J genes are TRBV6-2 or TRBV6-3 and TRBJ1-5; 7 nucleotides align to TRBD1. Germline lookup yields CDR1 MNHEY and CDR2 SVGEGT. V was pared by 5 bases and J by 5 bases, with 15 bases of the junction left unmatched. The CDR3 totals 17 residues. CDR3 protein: CASSLGTELLIDQPQHF. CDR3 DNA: TGTGCCAGCAGTCTCGGGACAGAATTATTAATAGATCAGCCCCAGCATTTT.

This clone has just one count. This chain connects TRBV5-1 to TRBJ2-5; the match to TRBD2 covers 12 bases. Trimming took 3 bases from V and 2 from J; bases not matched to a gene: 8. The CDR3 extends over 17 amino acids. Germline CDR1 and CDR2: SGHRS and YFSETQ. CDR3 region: CASSSGLAGRTQETQYF. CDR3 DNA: TGCGCCAGCAGCTCCGGACTAGCGGGGCGAACTCAAGAGACCCAGTACTTC.

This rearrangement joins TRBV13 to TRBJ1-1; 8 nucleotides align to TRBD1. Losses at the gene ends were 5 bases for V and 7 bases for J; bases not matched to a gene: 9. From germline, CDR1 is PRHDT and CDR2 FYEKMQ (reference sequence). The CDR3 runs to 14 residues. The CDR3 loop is CASSQVPGGYEAFF. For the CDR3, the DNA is TGTGCCAGCAGCCAAGTTCCAGGGGGCTATGAAGCTTTCTTT.

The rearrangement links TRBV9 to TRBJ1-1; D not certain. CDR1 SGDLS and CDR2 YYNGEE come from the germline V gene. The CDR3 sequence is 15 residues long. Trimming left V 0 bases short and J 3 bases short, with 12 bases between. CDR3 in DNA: TGTGCCAGCAGCGTAGATGTTAACAGATACACTGAAGCTTTCTTT. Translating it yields CASSVDVNRYTEAFF.

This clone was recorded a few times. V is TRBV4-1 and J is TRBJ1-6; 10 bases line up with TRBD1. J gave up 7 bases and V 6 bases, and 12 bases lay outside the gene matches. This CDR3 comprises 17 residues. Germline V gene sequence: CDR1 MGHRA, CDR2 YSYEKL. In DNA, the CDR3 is TGCGCCAGCAGGACTTCCGCCGTGGGACAGGGGAATTCACCCCTCCACTTT. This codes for CASRTSAVGQGNSPLHF.

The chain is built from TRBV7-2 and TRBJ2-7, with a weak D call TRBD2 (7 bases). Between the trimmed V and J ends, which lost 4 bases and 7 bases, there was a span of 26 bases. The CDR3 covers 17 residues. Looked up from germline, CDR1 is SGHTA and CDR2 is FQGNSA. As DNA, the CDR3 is TGTGCCAGCAGCTCTTTACTTCGCGGGGGCCGGAGGGGGGAGCAGTACTTC. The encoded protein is CASSSLLRGGRRGEQYF.

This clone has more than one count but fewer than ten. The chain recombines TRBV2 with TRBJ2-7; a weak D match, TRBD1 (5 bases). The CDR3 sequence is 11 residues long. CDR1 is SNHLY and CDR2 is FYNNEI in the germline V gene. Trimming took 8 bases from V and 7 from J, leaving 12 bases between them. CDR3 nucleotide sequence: TGTGCCAGCGGGGCCGACGGGGAGCAGTACTTC. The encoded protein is CASGADGEQYF.